This T cell receptor beta chain was retrieved from a study of blood T cell repertoires in COVID-19. Overall study: Acute-phase and convalescent COVID-19 samples originated in the United States, Italy and Spain.

Germline V gene sequence: CDR1 LGHNA, CDR2 YSLEER. V lost 0 bases, J lost 5 bases, and 12 bases stayed unmatched. The CDR3 contains 18 residues. Assay used: immunoSEQ multiplex PCR; TCRdb lists only in-frame clones, some missing. The data contain 85,000 to 110,000 clones, about 85% of them singletons. The sequencing input was peripheral blood. This chain connects TRBV4-3 to TRBJ2-5; 10 bases match TRBD1. This sequence originates from a man aged 50 to 60 in a cohort sampled during active COVID-19. This CDR3 reads CASSQEGVRQGAWETQYF. For the CDR3, the DNA is TGCGCCAGCAGCCAAGAAGGAGTGAGACAGGGGGCATGGGAGACCCAGTACTTC.